This TCR beta chain was captured by sequencing in a study of blood T cell repertoires in COVID-19. Study background: COVID-19 samples collected from the United States, Italy and Spain covered acute and convalescent phases. PBMCs, B-cell-depleted T cells, or T cells were the source of the cDNA or gDNA that made up the material.

The germline V gene encodes CDR1 MGHDK and CDR2 SYGVNS. V was cut by 4 bases and J by 4 bases, with 16 bases left in between. This CDR3 has 15 residues. Seattle patients were enrolled during active infection and followed longitudinally. Methods used by the authors: How many nucleated cells were present was estimated from reference gene primer amplification. Data came from immunoSEQ multiplex PCR; TCRdb stores just in-frame clones and leaves some out. That table furnishes V, J and clone size, whereas the DNA furnished D and trimming. The sample includes about 530,000 clones, approximately 88% seen only once; the top ten take around 8%.

Sequences were obtained from peripheral blood. The clonotype comes from a woman aged 50 to 65 with COVID-19, enrolled during active disease. V usage is TRBV25-1 and J usage is TRBJ2-5; tentative D call: TRBD2 (6 bases). The CDR3 nucleotides are TGTGCCAGCAGTGCGGCGGGGTCGGGGAGAGAGACCCAGTACTTC. Encoded protein: CASSAAGSGRETQYF.